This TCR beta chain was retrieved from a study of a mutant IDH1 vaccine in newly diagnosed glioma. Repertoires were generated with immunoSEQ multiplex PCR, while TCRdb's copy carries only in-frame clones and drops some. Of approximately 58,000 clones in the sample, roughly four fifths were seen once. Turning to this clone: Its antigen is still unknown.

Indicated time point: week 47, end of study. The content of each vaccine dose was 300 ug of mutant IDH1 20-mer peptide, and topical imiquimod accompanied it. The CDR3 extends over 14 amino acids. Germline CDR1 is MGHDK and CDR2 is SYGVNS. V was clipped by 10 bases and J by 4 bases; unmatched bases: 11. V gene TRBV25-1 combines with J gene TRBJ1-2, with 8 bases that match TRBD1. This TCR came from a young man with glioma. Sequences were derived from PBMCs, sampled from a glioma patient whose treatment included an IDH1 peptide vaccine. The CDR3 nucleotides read TGTGCCACCCGCCTGACAGGGGATCTCTATGGCTACACCTTC. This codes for CATRLTGDLYGYTF.